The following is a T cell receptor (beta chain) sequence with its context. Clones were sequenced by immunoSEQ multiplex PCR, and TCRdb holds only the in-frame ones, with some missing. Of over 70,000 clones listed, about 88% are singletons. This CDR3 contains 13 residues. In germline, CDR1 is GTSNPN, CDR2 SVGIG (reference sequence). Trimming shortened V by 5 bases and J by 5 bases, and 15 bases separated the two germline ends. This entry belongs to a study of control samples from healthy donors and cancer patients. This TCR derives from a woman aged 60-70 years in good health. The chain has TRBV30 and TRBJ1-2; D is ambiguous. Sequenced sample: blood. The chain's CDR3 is CAWGRRLRYGYTF. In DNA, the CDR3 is TGTGCCTGGGGACGGAGGCTCCGTTATGGCTACACCTTC.